What follows is one T cell receptor (beta chain) and its context. The data derive from a study of blood T cell repertoires in COVID-19. Looking at the study overall: PBMCs, B-cell-depleted T cells, or T cells provided the cDNA or gDNA that made up the material.

Authors' data handling: Amplification with reference gene primers provided the estimates of nucleated cell counts. Repertoires were generated with immunoSEQ multiplex PCR, while TCRdb's copy carries only in-frame clones and drops some. Clone size and the V and J calls come from that table; the DNA yielded D and trimming. The table records under 350,000 clones, more than 80% of them present only once. This CDR3 region has 13 residues. Between the trimmed V and J ends, which lost 5 bases and 1 base, there was a span of 9 bases. Enrollment of patients from Seattle took place during active infection, with longitudinal follow-up.

The genes are TRBV12-3 or TRBV12-4 and TRBJ2-7; no firm D call. Sample: peripheral blood. The source of this sequence is a woman aged 25 to 45 with COVID-19, enrolled during active disease. The CDR3 protein is CASSPPNSYEQYF. The DNA of the CDR3 is TGTGCCAGCAGTCCCCCCAATTCCTACGAGCAGTACTTC.